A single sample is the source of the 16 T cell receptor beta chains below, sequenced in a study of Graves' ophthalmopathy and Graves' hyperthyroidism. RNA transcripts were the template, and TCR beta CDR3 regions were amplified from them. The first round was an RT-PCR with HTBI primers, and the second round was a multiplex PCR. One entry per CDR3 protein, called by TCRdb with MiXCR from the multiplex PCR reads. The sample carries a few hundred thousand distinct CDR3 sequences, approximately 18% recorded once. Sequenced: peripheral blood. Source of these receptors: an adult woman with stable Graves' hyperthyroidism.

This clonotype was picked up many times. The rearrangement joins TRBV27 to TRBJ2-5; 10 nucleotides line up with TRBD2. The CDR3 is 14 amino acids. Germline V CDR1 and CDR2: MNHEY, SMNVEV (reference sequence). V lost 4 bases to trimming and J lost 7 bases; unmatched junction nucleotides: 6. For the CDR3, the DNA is TGTGCCAGCAGTTCTAGCGGGAGAGGAGCGACCCAGTACTTC. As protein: CASSSSGRGATQYF.

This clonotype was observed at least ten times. The CDR3 loop reads CASSVLSGNQETQYF. For the CDR3, the DNA is TGTGCCAGCAGCGTCCTTAGTGGGAATCAAGAGACCCAGTACTTC. The chain links TRBV28 to TRBJ2-5; D remains unclear. Trimming removed 6 bases from V and 2 bases from J, with 16 bases in between. Germline V gives CDR1 MDHEN, CDR2 SYDVKM. The CDR3 sequence is 15 residues long.

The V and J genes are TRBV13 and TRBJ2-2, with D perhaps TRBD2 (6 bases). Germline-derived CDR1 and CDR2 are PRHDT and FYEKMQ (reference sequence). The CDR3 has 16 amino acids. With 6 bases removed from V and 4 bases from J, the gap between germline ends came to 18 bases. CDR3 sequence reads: CASRGGRGAGTGELFF. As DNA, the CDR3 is TGTGCCAGCAGGGGGGGTCGCGGGGCGGGCACCGGGGAGCTGTTTTTT.

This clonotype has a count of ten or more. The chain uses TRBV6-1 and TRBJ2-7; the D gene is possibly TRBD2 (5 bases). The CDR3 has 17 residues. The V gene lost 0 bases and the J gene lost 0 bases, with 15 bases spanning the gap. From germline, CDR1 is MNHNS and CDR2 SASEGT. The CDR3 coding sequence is TGTGCCAGCAGTGAAGCGCGGGTCAGAAGCCGCTCCTACGAGCAGTACTTC. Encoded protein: CASSEARVRSRSYEQYF.

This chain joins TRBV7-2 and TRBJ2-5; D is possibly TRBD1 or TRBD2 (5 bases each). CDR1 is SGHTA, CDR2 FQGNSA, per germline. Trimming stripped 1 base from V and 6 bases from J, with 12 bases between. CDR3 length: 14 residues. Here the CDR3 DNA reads TGTACCAGCAGCTTAGGGGGGAAGCAAAAGACCCAGTACTTC. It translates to CTSSLGGKQKTQYF.

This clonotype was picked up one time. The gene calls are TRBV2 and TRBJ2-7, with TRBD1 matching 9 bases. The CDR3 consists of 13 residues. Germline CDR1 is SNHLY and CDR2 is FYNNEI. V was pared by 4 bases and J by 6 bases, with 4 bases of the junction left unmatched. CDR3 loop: CASSALTGGEQYF. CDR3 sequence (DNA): TGTGCCAGCAGTGCCCTGACAGGGGGCGAGCAGTACTTC. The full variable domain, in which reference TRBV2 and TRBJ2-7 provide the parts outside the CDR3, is EPEVTQTPSHQVTQMGQEVILRCVPISNHLYFYWYRQILGQKVEFLVSFYNNEISEKSEIFDDQFSVERPDGSNFTLKIRSTKLEDSAMYFCASSALTGGEQYFGPGTRLTVT.

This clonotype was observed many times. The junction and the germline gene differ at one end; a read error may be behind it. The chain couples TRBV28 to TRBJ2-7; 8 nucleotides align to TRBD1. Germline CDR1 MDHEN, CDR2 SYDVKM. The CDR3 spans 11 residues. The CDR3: CASSIGTGQFF. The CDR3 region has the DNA TGTGCCAGCAGTATCGGGACAGGTCAATTCTTC.

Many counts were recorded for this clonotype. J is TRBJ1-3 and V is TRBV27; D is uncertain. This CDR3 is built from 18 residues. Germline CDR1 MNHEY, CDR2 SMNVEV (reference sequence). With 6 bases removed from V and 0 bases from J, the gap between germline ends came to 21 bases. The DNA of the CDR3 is TGTGCCAGCAGCTCATCTGGTCACCTCCTCCACTCTGGAAACACCATATATTTT. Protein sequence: CASSSSGHLLHSGNTIYF.

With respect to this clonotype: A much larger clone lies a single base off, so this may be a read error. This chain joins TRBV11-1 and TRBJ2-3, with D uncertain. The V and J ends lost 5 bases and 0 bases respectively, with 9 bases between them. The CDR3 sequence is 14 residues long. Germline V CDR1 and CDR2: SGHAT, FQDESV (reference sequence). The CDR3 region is CASSIRASTDTQYF. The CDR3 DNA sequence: TGTGCCAGCAGCATAAGGGCTAGCACAGATACGCAGTATTTT.

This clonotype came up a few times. The CDR3: CASSFRQGVQETQYF. The CDR3 bases are TGTGCCAGCAGTTTTCGACAGGGGGTTCAAGAGACCCAGTACTTC. This rearrangement joins TRBV28 to TRBJ2-5; 9 bases agree with TRBD1. The CDR3 contains 15 residues. The germline gives CDR1 MDHEN, CDR2 SYDVKM. Trimming at V came to 3 bases and at J to 2 bases, leaving 4 bases not matched to a gene.

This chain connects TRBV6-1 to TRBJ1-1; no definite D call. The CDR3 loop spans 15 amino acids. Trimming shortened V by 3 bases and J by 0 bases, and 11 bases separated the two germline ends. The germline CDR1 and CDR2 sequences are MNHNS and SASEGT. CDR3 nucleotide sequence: TGTGCCAGCAGTGATCGGCAGTCCATGAACACTGAAGCTTTCTTT. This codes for CASSDRQSMNTEAFF.

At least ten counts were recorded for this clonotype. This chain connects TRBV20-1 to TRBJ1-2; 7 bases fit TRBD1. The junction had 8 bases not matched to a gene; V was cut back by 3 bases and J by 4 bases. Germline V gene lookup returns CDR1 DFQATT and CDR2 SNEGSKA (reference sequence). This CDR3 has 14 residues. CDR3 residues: CSARDDRVGYGYTF. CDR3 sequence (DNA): TGCAGTGCTAGGGATGACAGGGTCGGCTATGGCTACACCTTC.

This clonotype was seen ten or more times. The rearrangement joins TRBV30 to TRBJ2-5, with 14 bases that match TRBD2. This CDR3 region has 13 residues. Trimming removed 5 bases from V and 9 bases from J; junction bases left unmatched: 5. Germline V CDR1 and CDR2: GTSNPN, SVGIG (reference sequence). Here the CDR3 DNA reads TGTGCCTGGGCCCGACTAGCGGGAGGGGCCCAGTACTTC. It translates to CAWARLAGGAQYF.

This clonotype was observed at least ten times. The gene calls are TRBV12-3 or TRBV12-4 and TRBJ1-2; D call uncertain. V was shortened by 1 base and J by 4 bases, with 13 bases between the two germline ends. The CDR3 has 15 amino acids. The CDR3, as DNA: TGTGCCAGCAGTTTAGACGGCTCCTCGGGCTATGGCTACACCTTC. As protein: CASSLDGSSGYGYTF.

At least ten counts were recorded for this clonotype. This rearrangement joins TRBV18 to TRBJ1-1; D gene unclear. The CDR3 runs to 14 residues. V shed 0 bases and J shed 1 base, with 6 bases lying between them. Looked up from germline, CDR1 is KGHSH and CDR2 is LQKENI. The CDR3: CASSPPNGNTEAFF. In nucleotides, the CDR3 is TGTGCCAGCTCACCACCTAACGGGAACACTGAAGCTTTCTTT.

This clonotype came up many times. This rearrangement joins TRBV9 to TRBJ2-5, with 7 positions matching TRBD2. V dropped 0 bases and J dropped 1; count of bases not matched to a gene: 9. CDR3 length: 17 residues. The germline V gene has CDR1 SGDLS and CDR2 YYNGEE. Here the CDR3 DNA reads TGTGCCAGCAGCGTAGGGTACAGCGGGGAGCTCCAAGAGACCCAGTACTTC. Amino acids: CASSVGYSGELQETQYF.